This passage covers 30 T cell receptor beta chains from one sample sequenced in a study of glioma-infiltrating T cells. Using RNA template, CDR3s of TCR alpha and beta were amplified with iRepertoire arm-PCR. MiXCR was run by TCRdb on the multiplex PCR reads, yielding one entry per CDR3 protein. The table has about 140,000 distinct CDR3 sequences, more than 35% seen once; the top ten hold around 18%. Sequenced input: glioma tissue, nonneoplastic brain tissue, or PBMCs (not recorded which). These receptor sequences come from a human donor with low-grade glioma or glioblastoma, undergoing nonglioma brain surgery, or in good health (not recorded which).

The rearrangement links TRBV2 to TRBJ2-1; tentatively, D is TRBD1 or TRBD2 (6 bases each). CDR3 length: 15 amino acids. Trimming stripped 8 bases from V and 9 bases from J, with 23 bases between. CDR1 and CDR2 (germline): SNHLY, FYNNEI. The CDR3 loop reads CASLGAGRIGGEQFF. The CDR3 bases are TGTGCCAGCCTTGGAGCGGGTCGGATAGGGGGTGAGCAGTTCTTC.

The rearrangement links TRBV12-3 or TRBV12-4 to TRBJ1-1, with TRBD1 matching over 8 bases. This CDR3 is 16 amino acids long. The junction had 13 bases not matched to a gene; V was cut back by 5 bases and J by 5 bases. In nucleotides, the CDR3 is TGTGCCAGCAGTCCACAAGTCCTACAGGGGGATACTGAAGCTTTCTTT. Amino acids: CASSPQVLQGDTEAFF.

This clonotype showed up just a few times. V and J are TRBV20-1 and TRBJ2-5; unclear D gene. The CDR3 is 12 amino acids. CDR1 is DFQATT, CDR2 SNEGSKA, per germline (reference sequence). V gave up 3 bases and J gave up 2 bases, with 7 bases separating them. The CDR3 sequence is CSASLGQETQYF. The DNA of the CDR3 is TGCAGTGCTAGTCTCGGTCAAGAGACCCAGTACTTC.

This chain connects TRBV7-2 to TRBJ2-5; the match to TRBD2 covers 8 bases. Germline-derived CDR1 and CDR2 are SGHTA and FQGNSA. The CDR3 length is 15 residues. The junction had 2 bases not matched to a gene; V was cut back by 1 base and J by 1 base. CDR3 sequence reads: CASSLGAGVQETQYF. The CDR3 DNA is TGTGCCAGCAGCTTAGGAGCGGGGGTCCAAGAGACCCAGTACTTC.

The J gene is TRBJ2-4, the V gene TRBV18; the match to TRBD1 covers 7 bases. The CDR3 is 14 residues long. The trim removed 4 bases at V and 5 bases at J, leaving 5 bases unmatched. CDR1 is KGHSH, CDR2 LQKENI, per germline. The CDR3 DNA is TGTGCCAGCTCACGAGACAGGGTCCAAAACATTCAGTACTTC. It codes for CASSRDRVQNIQYF.

CDR3: CASSRGTGTTEQYF. The CDR3 bases are TGTGCCAGCAGCCGTGGGACAGGAACTACGGAGCAGTACTTC. The chain has TRBV3-1 and TRBJ2-7; 8 bases map to TRBD1. The trim removed 4 bases at V and 7 bases at J, leaving 9 bases unmatched. The germline V gene has CDR1 LGHDT and CDR2 YNNKEL (reference sequence). This CDR3 contains 14 residues.

This clonotype was seen a few times. The gene calls are TRBV3-1 and TRBJ1-5, with D possibly being TRBD1 (6 bases). Trimming took 4 bases from V and 7 from J, leaving 11 bases between them. CDR1 LGHDT and CDR2 YNNKEL come from the germline V gene (reference sequence). This CDR3 has 13 residues. CDR3 sequence: CASSLQGTQPQHF. The CDR3 DNA is TGTGCCAGCAGCCTTCAGGGGACCCAGCCCCAGCATTTT.

The CDR3 spells CASKETVNTEAFF. Here the CDR3 DNA reads TGTGCCAGCAAGGAGACGGTGAACACTGAAGCTTTCTTT. The V call is TRBV7-2, the J call TRBJ1-1; no clear D. V shed 7 bases and J shed 0 bases, with 9 bases lying between them. Germline V gene lookup returns CDR1 SGHTA and CDR2 FQGNSA. CDR3 size: 13 residues.

This clonotype was observed a handful of times. The chain links TRBV6-1 to TRBJ1-1; D possibly corresponds to TRBD1 (6 bases). The CDR3 covers 15 residues. Germline V lookup: CDR1 MNHNS, CDR2 SASEGT. V was clipped by 5 bases and J by 5 bases, with 18 bases between them. The CDR3 loop reads CASSSNWGGQTEAFF. The CDR3 DNA follows: TGTGCCAGCAGTTCCAACTGGGGGGGGCAGACTGAAGCTTTCTTT.

This rearrangement joins TRBV6-1 to TRBJ1-6; D might be TRBD1 (5 bases). V lost 5 bases and J 4 bases, leaving 12 bases between the germline ends. Germline CDR1 is MNHNS and CDR2 is SASEGT. This CDR3 is 15 amino acids long. The CDR3 DNA follows: TGTGCCAGCAGTCCAAGAGGGGTTTATAATTCACCCCTCCACTTT. It codes for CASSPRGVYNSPLHF.

V and J are TRBV28 and TRBJ1-4, with 7 bases aligning to TRBD1. Losses at the gene ends were 7 bases for V and 8 bases for J; bases not matched to a gene: 10. Looked up from germline, CDR1 is MDHEN and CDR2 is SYDVKM. This CDR3 has 14 amino acids. CDR3 in DNA: TGTGCCAGCATCCAAGTAGGGACAGCGGAAAAACTGTTTTTT. Amino acid sequence: CASIQVGTAEKLFF.

V gene TRBV11-2 combines with J gene TRBJ1-6; TRBD1 might be the D (5 bases). CDR3 size: 15 residues. Between the trimmed V and J ends, which lost 4 bases and 10 bases, there was a span of 17 bases. Germline CDR1 is SGHAT and CDR2 is FQNNGV. For the CDR3, the DNA is TGTGCCAGCAGCTCGATCCGGGGGGTGTTATCACCCCTCCACTTT. Its protein is CASSSIRGVLSPLHF.

This clonotype was seen only a few times. The chain carries TRBV2 and TRBJ2-1; D perhaps matches TRBD1 (6 bases). The V end lost 7 bases, the J end lost 6 bases, and 16 bases lay between the germline ends. CDR1 SNHLY and CDR2 FYNNEI come from the germline V gene. The CDR3 is made up of 14 amino acids. The CDR3 protein is CASTEQGRGNEQFF. Written as DNA, the CDR3 is TGTGCCAGCACGGAACAGGGTAGGGGCAATGAGCAGTTCTTC.

A few counts support this clonotype. This chain uses TRBV7-9 with TRBJ1-1; D unresolved. Trimming removed 1 base at V and 1 base at J, with 7 bases between. CDR3 size: 14 residues. From germline, CDR1 is SEHNR and CDR2 FQNEAQ (reference sequence). This CDR3 is CASSLGEGNTEAFF. The CDR3 coding sequence is TGTGCCAGCAGCTTAGGGGAGGGGAACACTGAAGCTTTCTTT.

The sample holds a few counts of this clonotype. This rearrangement joins TRBV20-1 to TRBJ1-2, with 8 bases aligning to TRBD1. The CDR3 sequence is 13 residues long. The V segment lost 4 bases and the J segment 6 bases; nucleotides outside the gene matches: 7. Germline V CDR1 and CDR2: DFQATT, SNEGSKA (reference sequence). The chain's CDR3 is CSATQGGFNGYTF. The CDR3 DNA sequence: TGCAGTGCTACACAGGGGGGATTCAATGGCTACACCTTC.

This clonotype was seen a handful of times. The J gene is TRBJ2-7, the V gene TRBV27; 10 nucleotides match TRBD1. The CDR3 consists of 15 residues. Germline CDR1 is MNHEY and CDR2 is SMNVEV (reference sequence). V was pared by 4 bases and J by 3 bases, with 6 bases of the junction left unmatched. CDR3 DNA: TGTGCCAGCAGTTCGACTCGGACAGGGGGCTACGAGCAGTACTTC. Amino acid sequence: CASSSTRTGGYEQYF.

This clonotype showed up just a few times. The V and J genes are TRBV20-1 and TRBJ1-2; 7 bases are a match to TRBD1. Germline lookup yields CDR1 DFQATT and CDR2 SNEGSKA (reference sequence). V was pared by 0 bases and J by 2 bases, with 6 bases of the junction left unmatched. This CDR3 has 15 residues. CDR3 region: CSARDSTGRNYGYTF. CDR3 nucleotide sequence: TGCAGTGCTAGAGATTCGACAGGGAGGAACTATGGCTACACCTTC.

This chain connects TRBV24-1 to TRBJ2-3, with D possibly TRBD2 on 5 matching bases. CDR3 length equals 15 residues. The germline V gene has CDR1 KGHDR and CDR2 SFDVKD. The V gene lost 4 bases and the J gene lost 2 bases, with 12 bases spanning the gap. In DNA, the CDR3 is TGTGCCACCAGTGACCGAGCGGATCTCACAGATACGCAGTATTTT. This encodes CATSDRADLTDTQYF.

V usage is TRBV5-1 and J usage is TRBJ2-1; perhaps TRBD1 as D (5 bases). CDR3 size: 15 residues. Germline V gene lookup returns CDR1 SGHRS and CDR2 YFSETQ. Trimming stripped 2 bases from V and 7 bases from J, with 16 bases between. CDR3 sequence reads: CASSLGADGTNEQFF. DNA for the CDR3: TGCGCCAGCAGCTTAGGGGCAGATGGAACTAATGAGCAGTTCTTC.

The chain couples TRBV9 to TRBJ1-3, with 7 bases aligning to TRBD1. The length of the CDR3 is 14 residues. V lost 6 bases and J lost 1; bases outside the gene matches: 4. Per the germline V gene, CDR1 is SGDLS and CDR2 is YYNGEE. The CDR3 nucleotides are TGTGCCAGCATCCTGGGACAGTCTGGAAACACCATATATTTT. Encoded protein: CASILGQSGNTIYF.

The J gene is TRBJ2-3, the V gene TRBV19; the match to TRBD2 covers 8 bases. Germline CDR1 and CDR2: LNHDA and SQIVND (reference sequence). This CDR3 is 16 amino acids long. Trimming cost V 5 bases and J 5 bases; bases outside gene matches: 12. Here the CDR3 DNA reads TGTGCCAGTAGTCCCGGCCAGCGGGCGGGGGGAGATACGCAGTATTTT. Translated, it gives CASSPGQRAGGDTQYF.

Of note for this clonotype: A read error may produce the germline difference seen at one junction end. This sequence joins TRBV19 and TRBJ2-5; 8 bases are a match to TRBD1. In germline, CDR1 is LNHDA, CDR2 SQIVND (reference sequence). The CDR3 loop spans 12 amino acids. The CDR3 sequence is CASSTRQGHYIF. CDR3 nucleotide sequence: TGTGCCAGTAGTACCCGACAGGGGCATTATATCTTC.

The chain uses TRBV6-2 or TRBV6-3 and TRBJ2-5; 9 nucleotides match TRBD2. After removal of 5 bases from V and 5 bases from J, the junction contained 12 bases not matched to a gene. Germline CDR1 reads MNHEY; CDR2 reads SVGEGT. The CDR3 has 16 amino acids. The CDR3 nucleotides read TGTGCCAGCAGTCAAAGTACCGGGACTAGCCGTGAGACCCAGTACTTC. Protein sequence: CASSQSTGTSRETQYF.

This clonotype was counted only a few times. The chain is built from TRBV2 and TRBJ1-1; 7 nucleotides line up with TRBD1. CDR1 is SNHLY and CDR2 is FYNNEI in the germline V gene. Trimming removed 1 base from V and 4 bases from J; junction bases left unmatched: 6. The CDR3 contains 15 residues. CDR3: CASSEEGAAVTEAFF. CDR3 bases: TGTGCCAGCAGTGAAGAGGGGGCGGCAGTCACTGAAGCTTTCTTT. Filled out from reference TRBV2 and TRBJ1-1, the complete variable domain reads EPEVTQTPSHQVTQMGQEVILRCVPISNHLYFYWYRQILGQKVEFLVSFYNNEISEKSEIFDDQFSVERPDGSNFTLKIRSTKLEDSAMYFCASSEEGAAVTEAFFGQGTRLTVV.

This clonotype is labeled medium-sized. The chain has TRBV7-3 and TRBJ2-7, with TRBD2 matching over 10 bases. Looked up from germline, CDR1 is SGHTA and CDR2 is FQGTGA. The V gene end was trimmed by 6 bases and the J gene end by 3 bases; junction bases not matched to a gene: 5. The CDR3 loop spans 14 amino acids. CDR3 nucleotide sequence: TGTGCCAGCAGTCCCGGGACTAGCGACTACGAGCAGTACTTC. This codes for CASSPGTSDYEQYF.

This sequence joins TRBV7-6 and TRBJ2-2; tentative D call: TRBD1 (5 bases). Germline CDR1 and CDR2: SGHVS and FNYEAQ. CDR3 size: 15 residues. Here the CDR3 DNA reads TGTGCTCGCAGCTCTGTCCAGGGTAGCACCGGGGAGCTGTTTTTT. This translates into CARSSVQGSTGELFF.

The V call is TRBV27, the J call TRBJ2-5; maybe TRBD2 (7 bases). CDR1 is MNHEY and CDR2 is SMNVEV in the germline V gene (reference sequence). There are 14 residues in the CDR3. V lost 6 bases to trimming and J lost 4 bases, with 15 bases between them. CDR3 sequence: CASRDPGGPETQYF. The CDR3, as DNA: TGTGCCAGCAGGGACCCGGGGGGCCCAGAGACCCAGTACTTC.

The rearrangement uses TRBV20-1 and TRBJ1-1; maybe TRBD1 (5 bases). This CDR3 has 11 amino acids. Germline lookup yields CDR1 DFQATT and CDR2 SNEGSKA (reference sequence). V dropped 0 bases and J dropped 12 bases, with 11 bases sitting between them. CDR3 sequence reads: CSARDRGLTFF. CDR3 nucleotide sequence: TGCAGTGCTAGAGATCGGGGGTTGACTTTCTTT.

This clonotype was seen ten or more times. The chain joins TRBV27 to TRBJ1-1; D is uncertain. CDR1 is MNHEY and CDR2 is SMNVEV in the germline V gene (reference sequence). Trimming cost V 4 bases and J 1 base, with 13 bases left between them. CDR3 length equals 15 residues. The CDR3 region has the DNA TGTGCCAGCAGTTGGGTGGGCCGGGGGAACACTGAAGCTTTCTTT. This codes for CASSWVGRGNTEAFF.

This clonotype showed up just once. V usage is TRBV20-1 and J usage is TRBJ2-3; the D gene is possibly TRBD2 (6 bases). This CDR3 contains 14 residues. V dropped 3 bases and J dropped 3 bases, with 13 bases sitting between them. Germline CDR1 is DFQATT and CDR2 is SNEGSKA (reference sequence). DNA of the CDR3: TGCAGTGCTAGTCTGGCGGAGGGGACAGATACGCAGTATTTT. The encoded protein is CSASLAEGTDTQYF.